These 16 T cell receptor beta chains originate from one sample sequenced in a study of immune characterization of retroperitoneal liposarcoma. TCRdb re-analysed the PCR reads in MiXCR, keeping a single row per CDR3 protein. The sample lists roughly 3,000 distinct CDR3 sequences; 40% to 50% were seen once. Sequences were obtained from tumor tissue. The receptors were gathered from a male donor with retroperitoneal liposarcoma.

V is TRBV6-8 and J is TRBJ2-7, with D perhaps matching TRBD2 (6 bases). Germline-derived CDR1 and CDR2 are MNHGY and SAAAGT. V shed 5 bases and J shed 3 bases, with 14 bases lying between them. CDR3 length: 14 amino acids. As DNA, the CDR3 is TGTGCCAGCAGTGGTCTAGCGTCCGACTACGAGCAGTACTTC. Translation gives CASSGLASDYEQYF.

V and J are TRBV6-1 and TRBJ2-1; 8 bases are a match to TRBD2. The trim removed 5 bases at V and 7 bases at J, leaving 19 bases unmatched. In germline, CDR1 is MNHNS, CDR2 SASEGT. The CDR3 spans 18 residues. This chain's CDR3 is CASSLRTAGGLLRNEQFF. The CDR3 nucleotides read TGTGCCAGCAGTCTTCGGACGGCGGGAGGCCTACTTAGGAATGAGCAGTTCTTC.

By sample fraction, this clonotype is medium-sized. The genes are TRBV27 and TRBJ2-7, with 8 bases identical to TRBD1. This CDR3 has 17 amino acids. The germline gives CDR1 MNHEY, CDR2 SMNVEV (reference sequence). The V and J ends lost 3 bases and 1 base, in that order; junction bases with no gene match: 11. CDR3 region: CASSFQAGTGISYEQYF. CDR3 nucleotides: TGTGCCAGCAGTTTTCAGGCAGGGACAGGAATTTCCTACGAGCAGTACTTC.

The V call is TRBV6-1, the J call TRBJ2-1; 11 bases map to TRBD2. V lost 3 bases and J lost 4; bases outside the gene matches: 2. The CDR3 totals 15 residues. Germline loops: CDR1 MNHNS, CDR2 SASEGT. CDR3 sequence reads: CASSEVAGGYNEQFF. CDR3 coding DNA: TGTGCCAGCAGTGAGGTAGCGGGGGGGTACAATGAGCAGTTCTTC.

By sample share, this clonotype is medium-sized. The genes are TRBV27 and TRBJ1-6; 9 bases are shared with TRBD1. CDR3 length: 17 residues. The V gene's germline CDR1 is MNHEY and CDR2 SMNVEV (reference sequence). Germline trimming cut 3 bases from V and 5 bases from J; bases unmatched to any gene: 8. In DNA, the CDR3 is TGTGCCAGCAGTTTGACCGGGACAGGGAACGATAATTCACCCCTCCACTTT. Its protein is CASSLTGTGNDNSPLHF.

By share, this clonotype ranks as medium-sized. The chain is built from TRBV6-1 and TRBJ2-2; tentative D call: TRBD2 (6 bases). In germline, CDR1 is MNHNS, CDR2 SASEGT. The CDR3 spans 14 residues. Trimming pared 5 bases from V and 2 bases from J, leaving 9 bases between. CDR3 DNA sequence: TGTGCCAGCAGTCCTAGCGTTAACACCGGGGAGCTGTTTTTT. It translates to CASSPSVNTGELFF.

By share, this clonotype ranks as medium-sized. V gene TRBV7-8 combines with J gene TRBJ2-1, with 8 bases lining up with TRBD2. This CDR3 spans 14 amino acids. The V and J ends lost 5 bases and 13 bases, in that order; junction bases with no gene match: 13. Germline assignment: CDR1 SGHVS and CDR2 FQNEAQ. CDR3 sequence reads: CASSTSGRGETQFF. The DNA of the CDR3 is TGTGCCAGCAGCACAAGCGGGAGAGGAGAGACCCAGTTCTTC. Full variable domain (rest looked up from reference TRBV7-8 and TRBJ2-1): GAGVSQSPRYKVAKRGQDVALRCDPISGHVSLFWYQQALGQGPEFLTYFQNEAQLDKSGLPSDRFFAERPEGSVSTLKIQRTQQEDSAVYLCASSTSGRGETQFFGPGTRLTVL.

The chain combines TRBV6-6 with TRBJ1-5; D ambiguous. Trimming cost V 2 bases and J 6 bases, with 11 bases left between them. Germline V CDR1 and CDR2: MNHNY, SVGAGI (reference sequence). CDR3 length: 14 residues. CDR3 DNA: TGTGCCAGCAGTTACCGGGGAAGGGCTCAGCCCCAGCATTTT. It codes for CASSYRGRAQPQHF.

V gene TRBV12-5 combines with J gene TRBJ2-1; D is tentatively TRBD1 or TRBD2 (5 bases each). The DNA end is more similar to TRBJ2-7, so the J call may be wrong. The CDR3 is made up of 19 amino acids. Germline V gene lookup returns CDR1 LGHNT and CDR2 FRNRAP. In DNA form, the CDR3 reads TGTGCTAGTGGTTTGGTACGTTTAGAGGGAGTCGAAGAGGACAATGAGCAGTACTTC. Residues: CASGLVRLEGVEEDNEQYF.

V gene TRBV6-5 combines with J gene TRBJ2-3; TRBD2 matches at 8 bases. CDR1 and CDR2 from the germline V gene are MNHEY and SVGAGI. The CDR3 length is 17 residues. The trim removed 0 bases at V and 4 bases at J, leaving 9 bases unmatched. CDR3 residues: CASSYSILAGGADTQYF. Here the CDR3 DNA reads TGTGCCAGCAGTTACTCGATACTCGCGGGGGGTGCAGATACGCAGTATTTT.

There are a few counts of this clonotype. The rearrangement joins TRBV7-2 to TRBJ1-1, with D maybe TRBD1 (5 bases). Germline CDR1 SGHTA, CDR2 FQGNSA. The CDR3 is 16 amino acids. Trimming removed 0 bases at V and 1 base at J, with 12 bases between. CDR3 loop: CASSLAPGQRNTEAFF. The CDR3 DNA is TGTGCCAGCAGCTTAGCCCCCGGACAACGGAACACTGAAGCTTTCTTT.

This sequence joins TRBV6-6 and TRBJ2-2; TRBD1 or TRBD2 may be the D gene (5 bases each). Germline V CDR1 and CDR2: MNHNY, SVGAGI (reference sequence). The ends were cut back, 2 bases at V and 3 bases at J, with 7 bases in the middle. The CDR3 consists of 14 residues. In nucleotides, the CDR3 is TGTGCCAGCAGTTACCGGGGCTACACCGGGGAGCTGTTTTTT. As protein: CASSYRGYTGELFF.

This chain links TRBV6-1 with TRBJ2-1; 8 bases map to TRBD2. Trimming removed 6 bases from V and 7 bases from J; junction bases left unmatched: 11. The CDR3 is made up of 15 amino acids. Per germline, CDR1 MNHNS and CDR2 SASEGT. The CDR3 here is CASRPEAGVTNEQFF. CDR3 bases: TGTGCCAGCAGACCTGAAGCGGGAGTAACAAATGAGCAGTTCTTC.

The V and J genes are TRBV10-2 and TRBJ2-1; D not certain. The CDR3 length is 12 residues. Germline V gene lookup returns CDR1 WSHSY and CDR2 SAAADI. The V end was cut by 6 bases, the J end by 8 bases, with 11 bases between. This chain's CDR3 is CASRDPGHEQFF. In nucleotides, the CDR3 is TGCGCCAGCAGGGACCCCGGACATGAGCAGTTCTTC.

The chain employs TRBV6-1 and TRBJ2-5; 16 bases are a match to TRBD2. V lost 3 bases, J lost 11 bases, and 18 bases stayed unmatched. The CDR3 contains 19 residues. Looked up from germline, CDR1 is MNHNS and CDR2 is SASEGT. CDR3 region: CASSEHLGLAGGGYSEQYF. CDR3 nucleotide sequence: TGTGCCAGCAGTGAGCATCTGGGACTAGCGGGAGGGGGTTACAGTGAGCAGTACTTC.

This clonotype counts as medium-sized. V gene TRBV6-1 combines with J gene TRBJ2-1, with a weak D call TRBD1 (5 bases). V lost 2 bases, J lost 10 bases, and 12 bases lay in between. This CDR3 region has 13 residues. Germline values: CDR1 MNHNS, CDR2 SASEGT. CDR3 nucleotides: TGTGCCAGCAGTGAACAAAGGAAGGGGGAGCAGTTCTTC. Translation gives CASSEQRKGEQFF.